This entry concerns a single TCR beta chain. Its antigen is unidentified. As the sequencing template, cDNA was produced by extracting RNA and reverse transcribing it. TCRdb's table, derived via immunoSEQ multiplex PCR, lists solely in-frame clones and lacks some. The sample carries around 180,000 clones, 50% to 70% recorded once. Described treatment: oral pan-JAK inhibitor, 5-10 mg twice daily. In alopecia areata patients, both lesional scalp punch biopsies and peripheral blood were collected. V lost 2 bases and J lost 6, with 19 bases in between. Germline loops: CDR1 GTSNPN, CDR2 SVGIG (reference sequence). The CDR3 extends over 15 amino acids. The data were obtained in a study of CD8+ T cells in alopecia areata. On the study more broadly: Treatment of the treated patients consisted of oral tofacitinib, 5 to 10 mg twice daily. Scalp area affected, as a percentage, set the severity score of treated patients. The study, taken as a whole, reports: Given one nonresponder, whether baseline CD8+ expansion relates to response remains uncertain.

The sequenced sample was CD4+ T cells sorted from blood, obtained at roughly week 49, from a patient treated with tofacitinib. The TCR comes from a human donor with alopecia areata. The rearrangement joins TRBV30 to TRBJ1-1; D is possibly TRBD1 (5 bases). CDR3 in amino acids: CAWSFYGRWGSEAFF. The CDR3 DNA reads as TGTGCCTGGAGTTTCTACGGCCGGTGGGGCTCTGAAGCTTTCTTT.